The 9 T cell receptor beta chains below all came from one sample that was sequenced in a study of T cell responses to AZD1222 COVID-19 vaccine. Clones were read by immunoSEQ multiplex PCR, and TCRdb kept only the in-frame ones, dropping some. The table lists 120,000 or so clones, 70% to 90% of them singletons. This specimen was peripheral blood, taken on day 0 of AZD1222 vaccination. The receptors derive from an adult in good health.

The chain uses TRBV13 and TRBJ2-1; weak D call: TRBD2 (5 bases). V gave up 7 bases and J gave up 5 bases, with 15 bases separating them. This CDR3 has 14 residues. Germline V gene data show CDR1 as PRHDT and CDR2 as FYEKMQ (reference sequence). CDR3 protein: CASTDTSIDNEQFF. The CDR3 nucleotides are TGTGCCAGCACGGATACTAGTATCGACAATGAGCAGTTCTTC.

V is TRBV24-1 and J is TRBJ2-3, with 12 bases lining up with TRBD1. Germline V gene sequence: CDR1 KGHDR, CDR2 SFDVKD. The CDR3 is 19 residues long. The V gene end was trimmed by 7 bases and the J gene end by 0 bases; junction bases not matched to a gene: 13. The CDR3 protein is CATSEQGTGGYFSTDTQYF. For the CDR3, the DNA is TGTGCCACCAGCGAACAAGGGACAGGGGGCTATTTTAGCACAGATACGCAGTATTTT.

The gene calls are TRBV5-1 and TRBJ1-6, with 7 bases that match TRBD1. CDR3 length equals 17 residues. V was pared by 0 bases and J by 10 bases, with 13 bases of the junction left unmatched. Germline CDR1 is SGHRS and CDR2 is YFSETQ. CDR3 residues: CASSLAGGRGAGSPLHF. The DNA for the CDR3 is TGCGCCAGCAGCTTGGCCGGGGGCAGGGGGGCGGGGTCACCCCTCCACTTT.

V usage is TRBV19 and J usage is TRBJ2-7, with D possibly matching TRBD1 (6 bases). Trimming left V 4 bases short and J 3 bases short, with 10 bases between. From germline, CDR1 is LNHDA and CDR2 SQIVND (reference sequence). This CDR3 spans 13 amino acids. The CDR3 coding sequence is TGTGCCAGTAGTACCGAGACAGGCTACGAGCAGTACTTC. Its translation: CASSTETGYEQYF.

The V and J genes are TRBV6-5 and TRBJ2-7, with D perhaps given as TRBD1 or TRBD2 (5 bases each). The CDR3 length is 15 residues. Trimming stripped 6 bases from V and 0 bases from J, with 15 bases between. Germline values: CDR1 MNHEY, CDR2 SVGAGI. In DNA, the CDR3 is TGTGCCAGCAGACCTGGAGAGGGGCGCTCCTACGAGCAGTACTTC. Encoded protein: CASRPGEGRSYEQYF.

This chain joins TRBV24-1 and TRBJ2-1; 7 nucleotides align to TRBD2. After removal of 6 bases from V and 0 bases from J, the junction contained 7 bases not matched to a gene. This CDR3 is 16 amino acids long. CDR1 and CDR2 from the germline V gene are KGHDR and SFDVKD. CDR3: CATSSLAPSSYNEQFF. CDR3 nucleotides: TGTGCCACCAGTTCACTAGCGCCGAGCTCCTACAATGAGCAGTTCTTC.

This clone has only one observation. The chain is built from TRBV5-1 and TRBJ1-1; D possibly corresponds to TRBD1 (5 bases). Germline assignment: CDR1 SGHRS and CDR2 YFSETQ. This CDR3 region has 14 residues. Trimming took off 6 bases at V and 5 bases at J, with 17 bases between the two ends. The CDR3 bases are TGCGCCAGCAATACCGGGACGGCTGGGACTGAAGCTTTCTTT. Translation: CASNTGTAGTEAFF. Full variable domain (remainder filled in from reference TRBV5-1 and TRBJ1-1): KAGVTQTPRYLIKTRGQQVTLSCSPISGHRSVSWYQQTPGQGLQFLFEYFSETQRNKGNFPGRFSGRQFSNSRSEMNVSTLELGDSALYLCASNTGTAGTEAFFGQGTRLTVV.

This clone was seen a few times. This chain's CDR3 is CASSGGGTINEQFF. The CDR3 DNA follows: TGTGCCAGCAGCGGAGGCGGGACAATCAATGAGCAGTTCTTC. The chain links TRBV27 to TRBJ2-1; D may match TRBD1 or TRBD2 (6 bases each). Trimming shortened V by 6 bases and J by 6 bases, and 15 bases separated the two germline ends. This CDR3 is 14 amino acids long. Germline V gives CDR1 MNHEY, CDR2 SMNVEV (reference sequence).

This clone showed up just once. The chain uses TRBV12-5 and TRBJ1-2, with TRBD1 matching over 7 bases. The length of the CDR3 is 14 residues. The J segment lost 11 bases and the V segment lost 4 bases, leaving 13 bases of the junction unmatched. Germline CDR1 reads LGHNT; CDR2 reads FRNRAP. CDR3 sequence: CASGSGTAYGGYTF. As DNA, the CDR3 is TGTGCTAGTGGTTCCGGGACAGCCTATGGAGGATACACCTTC.